This T cell receptor beta chain is from a study of early T cells in non-severe SARS-CoV-2 infection. Study-wide context: From unsorted whole blood, bulk RNA was sequenced, and the chains remained unpaired.

Trimming removed 7 bases at V and 4 bases at J, with 13 bases between. CDR3 length equals 13 residues. Germline values: CDR1 MNHEY, CDR2 SMNVEV (reference sequence). One entry per CDR3 protein results from TCRdb running MiXCR on the 5' RACE reads. The sample has 25,000 to 30,000 distinct CDR3 sequences, 4.5% to 6% seen once. This clonotype was recorded at least ten times. This chain uses TRBV27 with TRBJ1-2, with D unresolved. The sample comprised whole blood. The clonotype was recovered from an adult who was a healthcare worker with PCR-confirmed SARS-CoV-2 infection or an uninfected control (not recorded which). The CDR3 loop reads CASNGRVGYGYTF. CDR3 DNA: TGTGCCAGCAATGGGAGGGTCGGCTATGGCTACACCTTC.